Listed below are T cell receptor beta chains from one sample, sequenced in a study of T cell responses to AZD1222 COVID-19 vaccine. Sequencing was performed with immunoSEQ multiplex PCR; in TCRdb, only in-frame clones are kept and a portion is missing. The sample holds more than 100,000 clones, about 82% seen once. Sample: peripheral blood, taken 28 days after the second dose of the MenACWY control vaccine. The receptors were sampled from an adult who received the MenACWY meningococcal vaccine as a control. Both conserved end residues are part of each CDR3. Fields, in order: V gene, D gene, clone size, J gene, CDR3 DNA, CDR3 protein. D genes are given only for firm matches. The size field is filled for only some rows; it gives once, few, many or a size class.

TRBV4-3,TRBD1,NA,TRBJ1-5,TGCGCCAGCAGCCCGACAGGGAATAATCAGCCCCAGCATTTT,CASSPTGNNQPQHF
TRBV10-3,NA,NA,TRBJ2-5,TGTGCCATCAACATGGCCACGGGGGAGACCCAGTACTTC,CAINMATGETQYF
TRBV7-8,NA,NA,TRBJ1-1,TGTGCCAGCGGAGGAGGGAGCACTGAAGCTTTCTTT,CASGGGSTEAFF
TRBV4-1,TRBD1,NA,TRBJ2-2,TGCGCCAGCAGTTCCTTGGACAGGGGTACCGGGGAGCTGTTTTTT,CASSSLDRGTGELFF
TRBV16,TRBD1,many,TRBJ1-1,TGTGCCAGCAGTACAGGGGTTAGGACTGAAGCTTTCTTT,CASSTGVRTEAFF
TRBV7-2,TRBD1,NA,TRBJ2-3,TGTGCCAGCAGCTTAGCTCCAGGGGGCCGGAGGAACACAGATACGCAGTATTTT,CASSLAPGGRRNTDTQYF
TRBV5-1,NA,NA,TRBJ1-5,TGCGCCAGCAGCTTGGGGGGTGAGGGCAATCAGCCCCAGCATTTT,CASSLGGEGNQPQHF
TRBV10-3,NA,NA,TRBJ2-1,TGTGCCATCCACGATAGGAGGGGGGGTTTCTACAATGAGCAGTTCTTC,CAIHDRRGGFYNEQFF
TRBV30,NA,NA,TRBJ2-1,TGTGCCTGGAGCAGTGTAGGGCTTCATGGGCAGTTCTTC,CAWSSVGLHGQFF
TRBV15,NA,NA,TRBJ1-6,TGTGCCACCAGCAGCCTGATAACACCCCTCCACTTT,CATSSLITPLHF
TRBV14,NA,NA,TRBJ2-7,TGTGCCAGCAGCCAAGGGATAGGCCCCTACGAGCAGTACTTC,CASSQGIGPYEQYF
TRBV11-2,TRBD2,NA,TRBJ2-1,TGTGCCAGCAGCTGGCCATTAGCGGGGATCCAATTCTCCTACAATGAGCAGTTCTTC,CASSWPLAGIQFSYNEQFF
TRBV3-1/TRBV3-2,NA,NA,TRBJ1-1,TGTGCCAGCAGCCAAGGTAACGTGAACACTGAAGCTTTCTTT,CASSQGNVNTEAFF
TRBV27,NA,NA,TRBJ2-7,TGTGCCAGCAGTTTGCTCGACAGGTTCCCCTACGAGCAGTACTTC,CASSLLDRFPYEQYF
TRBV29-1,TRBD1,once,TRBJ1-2,TGCAGCGTTGACGCAGGGGGCAGTGATGGCTACACCTTC,CSVDAGGSDGYTF
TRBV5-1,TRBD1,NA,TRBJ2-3,TGCGCCAGCAGCCCGGGACAGGTCAGGGCAGATACGCAGTATTTT,CASSPGQVRADTQYF
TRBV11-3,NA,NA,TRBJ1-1,TGTGCCAGCAGCTCGGGACTAGCGAACACTGAAGCTTTCTTT,CASSSGLANTEAFF
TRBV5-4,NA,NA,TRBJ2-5,TGTGCCAGCGCAAGTTCCTACCGCTCGGAGACCCAGTACTTC,CASASSYRSETQYF
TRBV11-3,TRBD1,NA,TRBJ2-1,TGTGCCAGCAGCGCACGGGACAGGGGGGGCAATGAGCAGTTCTTC,CASSARDRGGNEQFF
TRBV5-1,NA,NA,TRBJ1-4,TGCGCCAGCAGCTTGGTTTCGGCTGCGGGAGAAAAACTGTTTTTT,CASSLVSAAGEKLFF
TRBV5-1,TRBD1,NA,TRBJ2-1,TGCGCCAGCAGCTTAGCGGACAGGACCTACAATGAGCAGTTCTTC,CASSLADRTYNEQFF
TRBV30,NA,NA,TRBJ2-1,TGTGCCTGGAGTGTCCTCAATGAGCAGTTCTTC,CAWSVLNEQFF
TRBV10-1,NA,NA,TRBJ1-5,TGCGCCAGTAAGAGGCCAGGGGATAGGAGAGGCAATCAGCCCCAGCATTTT,CASKRPGDRRGNQPQHF
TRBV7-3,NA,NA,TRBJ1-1,TGTGCCAGCAGCTTAACGGGAGGGGAGACTGAAGCTTTCTTT,CASSLTGGETEAFF
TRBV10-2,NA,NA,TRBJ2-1,TGCGCCAGCAGACTGACAGAATACAATGAGCAGTTCTTC,CASRLTEYNEQFF
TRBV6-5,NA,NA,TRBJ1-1,TGTGCCAGCAGTTACTCGGCTTCCAGGAACACTGAAGCTTTCTTT,CASSYSASRNTEAFF
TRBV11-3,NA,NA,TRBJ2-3,TGTGCCAGCAGCTTAGGAACAGCAAACACAGATACGCAGTATTTT,CASSLGTANTDTQYF
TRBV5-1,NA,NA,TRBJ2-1,TGCGCCAGCAGCCCTTCTCGGGTCCACAATGAGCAGTTCTTC,CASSPSRVHNEQFF
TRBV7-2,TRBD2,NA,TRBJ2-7,TGTGCCAGCAGCTGGACTAGCGGGAAGGGCGAGCAGTACTTC,CASSWTSGKGEQYF
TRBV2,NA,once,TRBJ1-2,TGTGCCAGCAGTGAAGGGACTTCAGAATATGGCTACACCTTC,CASSEGTSEYGYTF
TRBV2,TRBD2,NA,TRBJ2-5,TGTGCCAGCTCCATAATGGGGGAGGGGACCCAGTACTTC,CASSIMGEGTQYF
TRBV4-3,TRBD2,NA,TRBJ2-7,TGCGCCAGCAGCCAAGATTTGGGGGGGTATTACGAGCAGTACTTC,CASSQDLGGYYEQYF
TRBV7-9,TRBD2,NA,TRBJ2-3,TGTGCCAGCAGCACCGGGACTAGCGGCCTCACAGATACGCAGTATTTT,CASSTGTSGLTDTQYF
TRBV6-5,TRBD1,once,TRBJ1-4,TGTGCCAGCAGTGACTCAGGGGGTGGTGAAAAACTGTTTTTT,CASSDSGGGEKLFF
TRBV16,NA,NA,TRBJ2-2,TGTGCCAGCAGCCATAAAAGGGCCGACGGGGAGCTGTTTTTT,CASSHKRADGELFF
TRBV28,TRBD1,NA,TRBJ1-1,TGTGCCTCTAAGACAGGGGGCACTGAAGCTTTCTTT,CASKTGGTEAFF
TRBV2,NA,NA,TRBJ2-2,TGTGCCAGCAGTGTGGAAGGGACGAACACCGGGGAGCTGTTTTTT,CASSVEGTNTGELFF
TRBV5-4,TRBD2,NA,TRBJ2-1,TGTGCCAGCAGCTTGGTGACTAGCGGAAACTACAATGAGCAGTTCTTC,CASSLVTSGNYNEQFF
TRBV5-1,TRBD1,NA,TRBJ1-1,TGCGCCAGCAGCTTTCTGACAGGGTCGGGCACTGAAGCTTTCTTT,CASSFLTGSGTEAFF
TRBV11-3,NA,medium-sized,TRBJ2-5,TGTGCCAGCTCCCCCGGTGTTGAGGAGACCCAGTACTTC,CASSPGVEETQYF
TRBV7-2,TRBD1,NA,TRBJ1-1,TGTGCCAGCAGCTATGGGGCAGGGGGCACTGAAGCTTTCTTT,CASSYGAGGTEAFF
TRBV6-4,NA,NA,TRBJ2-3,TGTGCCAGCAGTAGTGAATCTAGCACAGATACGCAGTATTTT,CASSSESSTDTQYF
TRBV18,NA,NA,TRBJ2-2,TGTGCCAGCTCACCCGATCCGGGCGGGGAGCTGTTTTTT,CASSPDPGGELFF